A single sample gave rise to the 24 T cell receptor beta chains below, sequenced in a study of control samples from healthy donors and cancer patients. The table came from immunoSEQ multiplex PCR; TCRdb's copy has only in-frame clones and leaves some out. The sample has fewer than 95,000 clones, around 81% seen once. The sample taken for sequencing was blood. These receptors all stem from a man between 25 and 39 years old in good health.

The V and J genes are TRBV11-2 and TRBJ1-2; the D is unclear. The germline V gene has CDR1 SGHAT and CDR2 FQNNGV. V lost 7 bases, J lost 2 bases, and 17 bases lay in between. The CDR3 covers 15 residues. CDR3: CASTLSELRNYGYTF. CDR3 nucleotide sequence: TGTGCCAGCACCCTCTCCGAGCTGAGAAACTATGGCTACACCTTC.

This clone was picked up a small number of times. J is TRBJ1-5 and V is TRBV5-6; 10 bases are shared with TRBD1. This CDR3 spans 14 amino acids. The germline gives CDR1 SGHDT, CDR2 YYEEEE. V shed 4 bases and J 4 bases; nucleotides not matched to a gene: 2. The CDR3, as DNA: TGTGCCAGCAGCCAGGGACAGGGGAATCAGCCCCAGCATTTT. It yields the protein CASSQGQGNQPQHF.

The gene calls are TRBV7-9 and TRBJ1-2; D possibly corresponds to TRBD1 (6 bases). CDR3 length: 16 residues. Germline values: CDR1 SEHNR, CDR2 FQNEAQ (reference sequence). The V end was cut by 2 bases, the J end by 8 bases, with 21 bases between. This chain's CDR3 is CASSLIAIGGAGGYTF. The DNA of the CDR3 is TGTGCCAGCAGCTTAATAGCCATTGGGGGCGCGGGCGGCTACACCTTC.

The table lists this clone with a count of one. V gene TRBV5-5 combines with J gene TRBJ2-3, with D unclear. The CDR3 loop spans 16 amino acids. Germline lookup yields CDR1 SGHKS and CDR2 YYEKEE (reference sequence). The V and J ends lost 4 bases and 0 bases respectively, with 15 bases between them. CDR3 sequence: CASSTPQIPSTDTQYF. The CDR3 DNA reads TGTGCCAGCAGCACACCACAGATCCCTAGCACAGATACGCAGTATTTT.

This clone was picked up one time. The chain uses TRBV6-5 and TRBJ2-7; TRBD1 is a possible D gene (5 bases). V was clipped by 10 bases and J by 3 bases, with 19 bases between them. The germline V gene has CDR1 MNHEY and CDR2 SVGAGI. CDR3 length: 14 amino acids. Here the CDR3 reads CAISDSAKLYEQYF. CDR3 DNA: TGTGCCATATCCGACAGTGCTAAACTCTACGAGCAGTACTTC.

This clone was counted many times. The CDR3 sequence: CASNNLGGTGELFF. CDR3 DNA sequence: TGCGCCAGCAACAACCTGGGGGGTACCGGGGAGCTGTTTTTT. J is TRBJ2-2 and V is TRBV10-2, with D tentatively TRBD2 (6 bases). From germline, CDR1 is WSHSY and CDR2 SAAADI. Trimming stripped 7 bases from V and 5 bases from J, with 14 bases between. The CDR3 is 14 residues long.

V usage is TRBV2 and J usage is TRBJ2-3, with D possibly matching TRBD2 (5 bases). The germline V and J ends were trimmed by 5 bases and 2 bases, with 11 bases remaining between them. This CDR3 contains 14 residues. Germline loops: CDR1 SNHLY, CDR2 FYNNEI. Here the CDR3 reads CASSRTVLTDTQYF. CDR3 sequence (DNA): TGTGCCAGCAGTCGGACTGTTCTCACAGATACGCAGTATTTT.

This clone was detected only once. This CDR3 is CASSLYPARVANIQYF. The DNA for the CDR3 is TGTGCCAGCAGTCTTTACCCGGCCAGGGTGGCGAACATTCAGTACTTC. This chain connects TRBV27 to TRBJ2-4; TRBD1 might be the D (5 bases). V was pared by 5 bases and J by 7 bases, with 21 bases between. Germline V gene sequence: CDR1 MNHEY, CDR2 SMNVEV (reference sequence). The CDR3 totals 16 residues.

This chain joins TRBV4-2 and TRBJ1-1; D is uncertain. The CDR3 totals 17 residues. V lost 0 bases, J lost 1 base, and 15 bases lay in between. CDR1 is LGHNA, CDR2 YNFKEQ, per germline. The CDR3 region has the DNA TGTGCCAGCAGCCAAGATCGAGGAGGGCAGCAGAACACTGAAGCTTTCTTT. Encoded protein: CASSQDRGGQQNTEAFF.

The CDR3 protein is CASSLDSGGITDTQYF. Here the CDR3 DNA reads TGTGCCAGCAGCTTGGATAGCGGGGGGATCACAGATACGCAGTATTTT. J is TRBJ2-3 and V is TRBV5-6; 10 nucleotides line up with TRBD2. The CDR3 runs 16 residues. Germline CDR1 is SGHDT and CDR2 is YYEEEE. The trim removed 0 bases at V and 2 bases at J, leaving 3 bases unmatched.

The V call is TRBV19, the J call TRBJ1-1, with TRBD1 matching over 10 bases. V lost 3 bases and J lost 4; bases outside the gene matches: 8. CDR1 and CDR2 (germline): LNHDA, SQIVND (reference sequence). This CDR3 spans 16 amino acids. The CDR3 protein is CASSMRQGAGGTEAFF. In nucleotides, the CDR3 is TGTGCCAGTAGTATGCGACAGGGGGCTGGGGGCACTGAAGCTTTCTTT. The whole variable domain, filled in from reference TRBV19 and TRBJ1-1, reads DGGITQSPKYLFRKEGQNVTLSCEQNLNHDAMYWYRQDPGQGLRLIYYSQIVNDFQKGDIAEGYSVSREKKESFPLTVTSAQKNPTAFYLCASSMRQGAGGTEAFFGQGTRLTVV.

This clone was picked up a small number of times. The chain recombines TRBV19 with TRBJ2-7; the match to TRBD1 covers 11 bases. Per the germline V gene, CDR1 is LNHDA and CDR2 is SQIVND (reference sequence). V lost 2 bases to trimming and J lost 1 base; unmatched junction nucleotides: 4. The CDR3 totals 16 residues. The CDR3 spells CASSISGTGGSYEQYF. CDR3 DNA sequence: TGTGCCAGTAGTATATCCGGGACAGGGGGTTCCTACGAGCAGTACTTC. Filled out from reference TRBV19 and TRBJ2-7, the complete variable domain reads DGGITQSPKYLFRKEGQNVTLSCEQNLNHDAMYWYRQDPGQGLRLIYYSQIVNDFQKGDIAEGYSVSREKKESFPLTVTSAQKNPTAFYLCASSISGTGGSYEQYFGPGTRLTVT.

The chain is built from TRBV5-8 and TRBJ1-1; the D is unclear. This CDR3 region has 11 residues. Germline V gene lookup returns CDR1 SGHTS and CDR2 YDEGEE. Trimming removed 6 bases at V and 7 bases at J, with 10 bases between. CDR3 in DNA: TGTGCCAGCAACGGTGGCCATGAAGCTTTCTTT. Its protein product is CASNGGHEAFF. The variable domain in full, completed from reference TRBV5-8 and TRBJ1-1, reads EAGVTQSPTHLIKTRGQQATLRCSPISGHTSVYWYQQALGLGLQFLLWYDEGEERNRGNFPPRFSGRQFPNYSSELNVNALELEDSALYLCASNGGHEAFFGQGTRLTVV.

The CDR3, as DNA: TGTGCCAGCAGCTCCCGCGACGGGAAAAGCTCCTACAATGAGCAGTTCTTC. Translated: CASSSRDGKSSYNEQFF. The chain recombines TRBV7-9 with TRBJ2-1, with D possibly matching TRBD2 (5 bases). This CDR3 is 17 amino acids long. The germline V gene has CDR1 SEHNR and CDR2 FQNEAQ (reference sequence). V was clipped by 4 bases and J by 0 bases, with 16 bases between them.

The chain carries TRBV11-3 and TRBJ1-2; D ambiguous. The CDR3 is made up of 15 amino acids. Per the germline V gene, CDR1 is SGHNT and CDR2 is YENEEA. V was shortened by 1 base and J by 4 bases, with 13 bases between the two germline ends. CDR3 bases: TGTGCCAGCAGCTTAGTCTCTTCAGGAGGCTATGGCTACACCTTC. Translated: CASSLVSSGGYGYTF.

The chain carries TRBV3-1 (or the pseudogene TRBV3-2) and TRBJ1-2; 10 bases match TRBD1. V shed 4 bases and J 4 bases; nucleotides not matched to a gene: 9. The CDR3 totals 16 residues. Germline-derived CDR1 and CDR2 are LGHDT and YNNKEL (reference sequence). CDR3 in amino acids: CASSRGTRDRGYGYTF. The DNA of the CDR3 is TGTGCCAGCAGCCGAGGCACCCGGGACAGGGGCTATGGCTACACCTTC.

The V gene is TRBV7-6, the J gene TRBJ1-3; D is undetermined. V was trimmed by 1 base and J by 4 bases, leaving 14 bases between them. Germline V gene lookup returns CDR1 SGHVS and CDR2 FNYEAQ. The CDR3 spans 16 residues. CDR3 sequence reads: CASSLGWGAWGNTIYF. CDR3 DNA: TGTGCCAGCAGCTTAGGTTGGGGTGCCTGGGGAAACACCATATATTTT.

This chain joins TRBV5-1 and TRBJ1-2; the D is unclear. Germline CDR1 SGHRS, CDR2 YFSETQ. CDR3 length: 12 residues. Trimming shortened V by 5 bases and J by 8 bases, and 13 bases separated the two germline ends. The CDR3 region is CASRTGQRGYTF. CDR3 nucleotide sequence: TGCGCCAGCAGAACCGGGCAGCGGGGCTACACCTTC. Variable domain in full (rest from reference TRBV5-1 and TRBJ1-2): KAGVTQTPRYLIKTRGQQVTLSCSPISGHRSVSWYQQTPGQGLQFLFEYFSETQRNKGNFPGRFSGRQFSNSRSEMNVSTLELGDSALYLCASRTGQRGYTFGSGTRLTVV.

The V and J genes are TRBV5-4 and TRBJ2-3; D may be TRBD1 (6 bases). Germline loops: CDR1 SGHNT, CDR2 YYREEE (reference sequence). This CDR3 comprises 16 residues. V gave up 4 bases and J gave up 3 bases, with 18 bases separating them. CDR3 nucleotides: TGTGCCAGCAGCCCGACGGCCCAGGGGCGAACAGATACGCAGTATTTT. Protein product: CASSPTAQGRTDTQYF.

V and J are TRBV25-1 and TRBJ2-7; tentatively, D is TRBD1 (6 bases). The germline V and J ends were trimmed by 1 base and 1 base, with 8 bases remaining between them. The CDR3 runs to 14 residues. Per the germline V gene, CDR1 is MGHDK and CDR2 is SYGVNS. The CDR3 sequence is CASSESGTSYEQYF. The DNA for the CDR3 is TGTGCCAGCAGTGAATCGGGGACATCCTACGAGCAGTACTTC.

This sequence joins TRBV6-4 and TRBJ2-3; D possibly corresponds to TRBD2 (6 bases). The CDR3 totals 17 residues. The V end lost 4 bases, the J end lost 5 bases, and 22 bases lay between the germline ends. Germline assignment: CDR1 MRHNA and CDR2 SNTAGT. CDR3 loop: CASSVPPPGGKVDTQYF. CDR3 coding DNA: TGTGCCAGCAGTGTTCCCCCGCCAGGAGGGAAGGTAGATACGCAGTATTTT.

The V call is TRBV11-1, the J call TRBJ2-7, with TRBD1 identical over 10 bases. With 0 bases clipped from V and 2 bases from J, the junction kept 4 bases outside the gene matches. The CDR3 is 16 amino acids. Germline CDR1 SGHAT, CDR2 FQDESV (reference sequence). CDR3 DNA sequence: TGTGCCAGCAGCTTAGCCTCGGGACAGGGGACCTACGAGCAGTACTTC. It encodes CASSLASGQGTYEQYF.

The CDR3 sequence is CASSRGGGNQPQHF. The CDR3 DNA is TGTGCCAGCAGCCGCGGTGGGGGGAATCAGCCCCAGCATTTT. The V gene is TRBV7-2, the J gene TRBJ1-5; a weak D match, TRBD1 (5 bases). CDR1 is SGHTA and CDR2 is FQGNSA in the germline V gene. The V and J ends lost 5 bases and 4 bases respectively, with 12 bases between them. The CDR3 runs 14 residues.

V usage is TRBV28 and J usage is TRBJ1-6; 8 bases fit TRBD1. The CDR3 totals 17 residues. V shed 6 bases and J 7 bases; nucleotides not matched to a gene: 14. Germline CDR1 and CDR2: MDHEN and SYDVKM. Here the CDR3 reads CASSYYPWTGTNSPLHF. The CDR3 DNA reads as TGTGCCAGCAGCTACTACCCTTGGACAGGGACGAATTCACCCCTCCACTTT.